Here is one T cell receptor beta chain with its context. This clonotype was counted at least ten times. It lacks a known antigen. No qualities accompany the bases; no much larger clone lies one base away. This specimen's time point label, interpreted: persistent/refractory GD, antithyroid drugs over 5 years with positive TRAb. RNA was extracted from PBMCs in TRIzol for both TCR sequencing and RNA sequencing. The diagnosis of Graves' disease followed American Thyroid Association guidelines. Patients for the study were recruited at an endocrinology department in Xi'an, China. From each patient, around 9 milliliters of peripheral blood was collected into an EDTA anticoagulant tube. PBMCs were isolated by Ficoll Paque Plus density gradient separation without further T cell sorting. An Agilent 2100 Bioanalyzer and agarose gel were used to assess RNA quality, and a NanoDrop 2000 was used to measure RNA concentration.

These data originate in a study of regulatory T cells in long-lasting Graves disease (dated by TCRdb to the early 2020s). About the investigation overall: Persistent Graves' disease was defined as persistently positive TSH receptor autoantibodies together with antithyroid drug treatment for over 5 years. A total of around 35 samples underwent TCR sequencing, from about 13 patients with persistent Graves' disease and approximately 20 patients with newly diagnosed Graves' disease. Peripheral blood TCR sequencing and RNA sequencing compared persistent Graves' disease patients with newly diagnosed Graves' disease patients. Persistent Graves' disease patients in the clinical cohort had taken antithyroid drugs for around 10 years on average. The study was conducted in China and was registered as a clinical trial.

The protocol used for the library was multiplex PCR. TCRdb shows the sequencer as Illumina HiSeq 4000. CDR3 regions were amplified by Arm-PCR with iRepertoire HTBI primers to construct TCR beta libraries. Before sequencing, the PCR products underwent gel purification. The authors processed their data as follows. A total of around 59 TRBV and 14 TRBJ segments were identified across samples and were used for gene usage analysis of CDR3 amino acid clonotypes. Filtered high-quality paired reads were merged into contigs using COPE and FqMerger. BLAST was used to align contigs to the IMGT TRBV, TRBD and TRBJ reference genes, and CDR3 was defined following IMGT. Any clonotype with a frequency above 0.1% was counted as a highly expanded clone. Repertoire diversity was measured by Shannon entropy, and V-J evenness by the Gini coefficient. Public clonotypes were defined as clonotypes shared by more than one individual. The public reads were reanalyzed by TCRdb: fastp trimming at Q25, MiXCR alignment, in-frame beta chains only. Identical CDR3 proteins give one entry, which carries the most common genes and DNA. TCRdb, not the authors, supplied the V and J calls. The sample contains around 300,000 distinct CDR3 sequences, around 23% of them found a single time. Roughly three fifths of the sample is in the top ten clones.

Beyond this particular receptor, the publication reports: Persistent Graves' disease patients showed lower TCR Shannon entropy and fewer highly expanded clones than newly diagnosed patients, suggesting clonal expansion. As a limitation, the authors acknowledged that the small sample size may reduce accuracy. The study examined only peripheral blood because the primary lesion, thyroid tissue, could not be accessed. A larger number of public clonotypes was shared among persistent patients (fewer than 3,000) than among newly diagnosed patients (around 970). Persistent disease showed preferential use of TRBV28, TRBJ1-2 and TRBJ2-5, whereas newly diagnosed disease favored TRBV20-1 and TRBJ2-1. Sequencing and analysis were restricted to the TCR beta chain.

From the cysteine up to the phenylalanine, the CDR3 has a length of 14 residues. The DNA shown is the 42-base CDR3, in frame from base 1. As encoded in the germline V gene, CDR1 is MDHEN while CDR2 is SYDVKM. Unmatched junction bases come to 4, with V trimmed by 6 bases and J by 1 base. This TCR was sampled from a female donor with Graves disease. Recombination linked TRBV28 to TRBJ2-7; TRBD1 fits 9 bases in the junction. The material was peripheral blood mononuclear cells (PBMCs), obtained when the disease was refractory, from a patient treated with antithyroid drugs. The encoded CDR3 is CASRGQGDSYEQYF. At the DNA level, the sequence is TGTGCCAGCAGGGGACAGGGAGATTCCTACGAGCAGTACTTC.